Presented here are 21 T cell receptor beta chains from one specimen sequenced in a study of T cells in Graves' hyperthyroidism and ophthalmopathy. Researchers amplified the TCR beta CDR3 regions from RNA transcripts. A first-round RT-PCR of the TCR CDR3 used the HTBI primer set. TCRdb analysed the multiplex PCR reads with MiXCR anew, one entry per CDR3 protein. The sample contains approximately 490,000 distinct CDR3 sequences, about 20% of which appear only once. Sequencing was carried out using blood. Receptors were obtained from a woman in her seventies with Graves' ophthalmopathy.

The chain is built from TRBV7-9 and TRBJ1-1, with D perhaps matching TRBD1 (5 bases). The germline V and J ends were trimmed by 2 bases and 8 bases, with 15 bases remaining between them. CDR3 length: 14 residues. Germline V lookup: CDR1 SEHNR, CDR2 FQNEAQ (reference sequence). The CDR3 reads CASSLRRGSHEAFF. The CDR3 DNA reads as TGTGCCAGCAGCTTAAGGCGGGGCTCGCACGAAGCTTTCTTT. The variable domain in full, with the rest retrieved from reference TRBV7-9 and TRBJ1-1, is DTGVSQNPRHKITKRGQNVTFRCDPISEHNRLYWYRQTLGQGPEFLTYFQNEAQLEKSRLLSDRFSAERPKGSFSTLEIQRTEQGDSAMYLCASSLRRGSHEAFFGQGTRLTVV.

This clonotype has a count of ten or more. V gene TRBV28 combines with J gene TRBJ1-4, with D maybe TRBD1 (6 bases). CDR1 MDHEN and CDR2 SYDVKM come from the germline V gene. Between the trimmed V and J ends, which lost 6 bases and 8 bases, there was a span of 16 bases. The CDR3 is 14 residues long. The CDR3, as DNA: TGTGCCAGCAGCGAAATCACAGGGCGAGAAAAACTGTTTTTT. Encoded protein: CASSEITGREKLFF.

The rearrangement joins TRBV19 to TRBJ1-5; D ambiguous. CDR1 and CDR2 (germline): LNHDA, SQIVND (reference sequence). CDR3 length: 16 amino acids. The V end lost 7 bases, the J end lost 0 bases, and 16 bases lay between the germline ends. This CDR3 reads CASTPRSGPSNQPQHF. As DNA, the CDR3 is TGTGCCAGTACCCCCCGGTCAGGCCCTAGCAATCAGCCCCAGCATTTT.

The rearrangement joins TRBV7-9 to TRBJ2-1; 11 nucleotides line up with TRBD2. The trim removed 7 bases at V and 0 bases at J, leaving 8 bases unmatched. CDR3 length: 17 amino acids. Germline values: CDR1 SEHNR, CDR2 FQNEAQ (reference sequence). Here the CDR3 DNA reads TGTGCCAGCAAGGGTCTAGCGGGAGGTCTCTCCTACAATGAGCAGTTCTTC. It specifies CASKGLAGGLSYNEQFF. Using reference TRBV7-9 and TRBJ2-1 for the parts outside the CDR3, the full variable domain is DTGVSQNPRHKITKRGQNVTFRCDPISEHNRLYWYRQTLGQGPEFLTYFQNEAQLEKSRLLSDRFSAERPKGSFSTLEIQRTEQGDSAMYLCASKGLAGGLSYNEQFFGPGTRLTVL.

This clonotype was counted between two and nine times. The chain uses TRBV20-1 and TRBJ2-1, with a weak D call TRBD2 (6 bases). Looked up from germline, CDR1 is DFQATT and CDR2 is SNEGSKA (reference sequence). V was cut by 6 bases and J by 0 bases, with 24 bases left in between. The CDR3 covers 18 residues. CDR3 nucleotides: TGCAGTGCCTGGGGTAGCGGAGAATCTGGGGACTCCTACAATGAGCAGTTCTTC. Protein: CSAWGSGESGDSYNEQFF.

This clonotype has a handful of counts. This chain uses TRBV28 with TRBJ2-2; D ambiguous. Between the trimmed V and J ends, which lost 7 bases and 1 base, there was a span of 16 bases. The germline gives CDR1 MDHEN, CDR2 SYDVKM. The CDR3 is made up of 16 amino acids. This chain's CDR3 is CASKTRDNLNTGELFF. CDR3 nucleotide sequence: TGTGCCAGCAAAACCAGAGACAATCTGAACACCGGGGAGCTGTTTTTT. The variable domain in full, completed from reference TRBV28 and TRBJ2-2, reads DVKVTQSSRYLVKRTGEKVFLECVQDMDHENMFWYRQDPGLGLRLIYFSYDVKMKEKGDIPEGYSVSREKKERFSLILESASTNQTSMYLCASKTRDNLNTGELFFGEGSRLTVL.

This clonotype was recorded a few times. The rearrangement uses TRBV19 and TRBJ1-5, with TRBD1 as a possible D gene (6 bases). The germline V gene encodes CDR1 LNHDA and CDR2 SQIVND (reference sequence). Trimming removed 2 bases from V and 7 bases from J, with 21 bases in between. The CDR3 is made up of 17 amino acids. CDR3 loop: CASSIILGRGHGQPQHF. In DNA form, the CDR3 reads TGTGCCAGTAGTATAATATTGGGTCGGGGGCATGGGCAGCCCCAGCATTTT. The full variable domain, completed using reference TRBV19 and TRBJ1-5, is DGGITQSPKYLFRKEGQNVTLSCEQNLNHDAMYWYRQDPGQGLRLIYYSQIVNDFQKGDIAEGYSVSREKKESFPLTVTSAQKNPTAFYLCASSIILGRGHGQPQHFGDGTRLSIL.

V and J are TRBV20-1 and TRBJ2-3; no definite D call. The CDR3 totals 14 residues. V lost 3 bases, J lost 0 bases, and 10 bases lay in between. The germline V gene has CDR1 DFQATT and CDR2 SNEGSKA (reference sequence). The CDR3 DNA reads TGCAGTGCTAGGGCCGGAATTAGCACAGATACGCAGTATTTT. Translated: CSARAGISTDTQYF.

The rearrangement links TRBV5-1 to TRBJ2-7; D is unresolved. V lost 4 bases and J lost 0, with 17 bases in between. Germline V gene lookup returns CDR1 SGHRS and CDR2 YFSETQ. This CDR3 comprises 16 residues. Here the CDR3 reads CASSDAPVGLSYEQYF. DNA of the CDR3: TGCGCCAGCAGCGATGCCCCAGTAGGCCTCTCCTACGAGCAGTACTTC.

This clonotype was observed a handful of times. This chain joins TRBV5-1 and TRBJ2-7; 7 bases are shared with TRBD2. V lost 0 bases to trimming and J lost 3 bases; unmatched junction nucleotides: 6. This CDR3 is built from 15 residues. The germline gives CDR1 SGHRS, CDR2 YFSETQ. Written as DNA, the CDR3 is TGCGCCAGCAGCTTGGGGGCGGGAGCAGGCTACGAGCAGTACTTC. It encodes CASSLGAGAGYEQYF.

This clonotype was counted many times. A read error may produce the germline difference seen at one junction end. This sequence joins TRBV2 and TRBJ2-3, with 14 positions matching TRBD2. Germline V lookup: CDR1 SNHLY, CDR2 FYNNEI. There are 17 residues in the CDR3. Here the CDR3 DNA reads TGTGCCAGCAAGGAGAGGGGGACTAGCGGGAGCAGAGATACGCAGTATTTT. Protein sequence: CASKERGTSGSRDTQYF.

This clonotype was seen ten or more times. This chain connects TRBV6-6 to TRBJ1-1; TRBD1 matches 7 bases. Germline assignment: CDR1 MNHNY and CDR2 SVGAGI (reference sequence). After removal of 2 bases from V and 1 base from J, the junction contained 4 bases not matched to a gene. The CDR3 runs to 15 residues. CDR3 sequence: CASSYLGQRNTEAFF. CDR3 nucleotides: TGTGCCAGCAGTTACCTGGGACAGAGGAACACTGAAGCTTTCTTT.

This clonotype was observed many times. The chain is built from TRBV2 and TRBJ1-5; D is uncertain. The CDR3 length is 14 residues. Germline loops: CDR1 SNHLY, CDR2 FYNNEI. V dropped 6 bases and J dropped 0 bases, with 9 bases sitting between them. In DNA, the CDR3 is TGTGCCAGCAGGGACGGAAATAGCAATCAGCCCCAGCATTTT. The encoded protein is CASRDGNSNQPQHF.

There are many counts of this clonotype. The rearrangement links TRBV2 to TRBJ2-7; D remains unclear. Germline V CDR1 and CDR2: SNHLY, FYNNEI. This CDR3 has 14 amino acids. Trimming took off 6 bases at V and 2 bases at J, with 14 bases between the two ends. The CDR3 protein is CASRRNWKTYEQYF. The CDR3 nucleotides are TGTGCCAGCAGGAGGAACTGGAAAACCTACGAGCAGTACTTC.

The chain is built from TRBV6-2 or TRBV6-3 and TRBJ2-2; 7 bases match TRBD2. From germline, CDR1 is MNHEY and CDR2 SVGEGT. J lost 5 bases, V lost 5 bases, and 17 bases had no gene match. This CDR3 comprises 18 residues. The DNA for the CDR3 is TGTGCCAGCAGTACCCGGGGGGTAGGGAGGCCAGGGACCGGGGAGCTGTTTTTT. Encoded protein: CASSTRGVGRPGTGELFF.

The V call is TRBV20-1, the J call TRBJ2-7; TRBD2 matches at 12 bases. This CDR3 region has 18 residues. J was trimmed by 4 bases and V by 1 base; bases with no gene match: 14. Germline assignment: CDR1 DFQATT and CDR2 SNEGSKA (reference sequence). The CDR3 loop is CSARAHGGGTSGRYEQYF. Written as DNA, the CDR3 is TGCAGTGCTAGAGCACATGGTGGCGGGACTAGCGGGCGGTACGAGCAGTACTTC.

The rearrangement joins TRBV5-4 to TRBJ2-1, with no clear D. Looked up from germline, CDR1 is SGHNT and CDR2 is YYREEE (reference sequence). The CDR3 spans 18 residues. V was trimmed by 4 bases and J by 2 bases, leaving 22 bases between them. The CDR3, as DNA: TGTGCCAGCAGCAAGGAATCCGTAGCCCTCGGCCCCTACAATGAGCAGTTCTTC. This encodes CASSKESVALGPYNEQFF.

The chain's CDR3 is CATGQRRHEQYV. The DNA of the CDR3 is TGTGCCACGGGACAGCGAAGGCACGAGCAGTACGTC. The chain links TRBV11-2 to TRBJ2-7, with 7 bases identical to TRBD1. Germline assignment: CDR1 SGHAT and CDR2 FQNNGV. CDR3 length: 12 amino acids. J lost 5 bases, V lost 10 bases, and 8 bases had no gene match.

The chain couples TRBV24-1 to TRBJ2-3; D may be TRBD1 (6 bases). Germline V lookup: CDR1 KGHDR, CDR2 SFDVKD. The CDR3 runs to 14 residues. V was shortened by 2 bases and J by 5 bases, with 10 bases between the two germline ends. The CDR3 is CATSDYEDRDTQYF. The CDR3 DNA reads TGTGCCACCAGTGATTATGAGGACAGAGATACGCAGTATTTT.

This clonotype was seen ten or more times. V is TRBV7-8 and J is TRBJ2-1; 14 bases fit TRBD2. This CDR3 is built from 21 residues. Germline CDR1 SGHVS, CDR2 FQNEAQ. V trimming: 5 bases; J trimming: 8 bases; junction bases outside the gene matches: 23. The CDR3 region is CASSPRRGLAGERRGLDEQFF. CDR3 nucleotides: TGTGCCAGCAGCCCCCGCCGGGGACTAGCGGGAGAACGGCGGGGTTTGGATGAGCAGTTCTTC.

This clonotype was seen a handful of times. The CDR3 region has the DNA TGTGCCAGCAGCGCTAGACTAGCGGGATCATCGGAGCAGTTCTTC. This sequence encodes CASSARLAGSSEQFF. The rearrangement uses TRBV9 and TRBJ2-1; 11 bases align to TRBD2. The germline V gene encodes CDR1 SGDLS and CDR2 YYNGEE. V shed 3 bases, J shed 10 bases, and the junction held 9 bases outside the gene matches. The CDR3 covers 15 residues.